This entry lists 23 T cell receptor beta chains sequenced from one sample in a study of esophageal squamous cell carcinoma under preoperative chemotherapy. Noted time point: after preoperative PTX-NDP chemotherapy. TCRdb re-called the PCR reads with MiXCR, one entry per CDR3 protein. The data show over 25,000 distinct CDR3 sequences, 40% to 65% seen once. This specimen was collected from a patient given preoperative chemotherapy. Receptor source: a human donor with esophageal squamous cell carcinoma. The donor label of this sample is uncertain.

Details on this clonotype: An end of the junction differs from the germline gene, which may be a read error. The V gene is TRBV6-1, the J gene TRBJ2-3; 9 nucleotides align to TRBD2. Germline V gives CDR1 MNHNS, CDR2 SASEGT. The CDR3 has 17 residues. Here the CDR3 reads CASSGDPAGGTTDTQYF. The CDR3 bases are TGTGCCAGCAGCGGAGACCCAGCGGGGGGAACCACAGATACGCAGTATTTC.

The chain employs TRBV7-8 and TRBJ2-5; TRBD1 is a possible D gene (6 bases). The assigned J gene may be wrong: the sequence end matches TRBJ2-7 better. Germline CDR1 SGHVS, CDR2 FQNEAQ. CDR3 length equals 14 residues. In DNA, the CDR3 is TGTGCCAGCAGCATACAGGGTCCCCAATACGAGCAGTACTTC. This codes for CASSIQGPQYEQYF.

J is TRBJ2-3 and V is TRBV7-6, with 7 positions matching TRBD2. V gave up 6 bases and J gave up 12 bases; unmatched junction bases: 15. Germline assignment: CDR1 SGHVS and CDR2 FNYEAQ. This CDR3 spans 14 amino acids. CDR3 sequence: CASRGGGATDTQYF. DNA of the CDR3: TGTGCCAGCAGGGGGGGGGGAGCCACAGACACTCAGTATTTT.

V and J are TRBV7-2 and TRBJ2-1, with 7 bases that match TRBD2. The assigned J gene may be wrong: the sequence end matches TRBJ2-7 better. The CDR3 covers 15 residues. Germline loops: CDR1 SGHTA, CDR2 FQGNSA. The DNA for the CDR3 is TGTGCCAGCAGCTTGGAGGGAGGGCCCGGCTACGAGCAGTACTTC. It codes for CASSLEGGPGYEQYF.

This clonotype was seen ten or more times. CDR3 loop: CASSLDRYNQPQHF. The DNA for the CDR3 is TGTGCCAGCAGTTTAGACAGATACAATCAGCCCCAGCATTTT. The V call is TRBV12-3 or TRBV12-4, the J call TRBJ1-5; D is unresolved. V lost 1 base and J lost 3, with 7 bases in between. CDR3 length equals 14 residues.

In regard to this clonotype: The junction departs from germline at one end; a sequencing error may be responsible. This sequence joins TRBV7-8 and TRBJ2-2; TRBD1 matches 7 bases. The CDR3 length is 16 residues. Looked up from germline, CDR1 is SGHVS and CDR2 is FQNEAQ. The CDR3 loop is CASSRLEGANTGELYF. CDR3 in DNA: TGTGCCAGCAGCCGCCTAGAGGGGGCGAACACCGGGGAGCTGTATTTT.

To note about this clonotype: A junction end diverges from the germline sequence, so it may reflect a read error. This chain links TRBV6-1 with TRBJ2-5, with 11 bases that match TRBD1. The CDR3 spans 16 residues. Germline V gene sequence: CDR1 MNHNS, CDR2 SASEGT. Written as DNA, the CDR3 is TGTGCCAGCAGTGAATGGGGGACAGGGGGGACAGAGACCCAGTATTTC. Translating it yields CASSEWGTGGTETQYF.

By share of the sample, this clonotype is medium-sized. The V and J genes are TRBV11-2 and TRBJ2-1, with D possibly being TRBD2 (6 bases). The germline gives CDR1 SGHAT, CDR2 FQNNGV. Trimming removed 1 base at V and 8 bases at J, with 12 bases between. The CDR3 covers 14 residues. The CDR3 here is CASSLAGEVYEQFF. In DNA, the CDR3 is TGTGCCAGCAGCTTAGCGGGGGAAGTCTATGAGCAGTTCTTC.

The V and J genes are TRBV28 and TRBJ2-5; D ambiguous. CDR1 is MDHEN, CDR2 SYDVKM, per germline. The CDR3 loop spans 14 amino acids. The ends were cut back, 5 bases at V and 11 bases at J, with 21 bases in the middle. Here the CDR3 reads CASSPSPSYNEQYF. In DNA, the CDR3 is TGTGCCAGCAGTCCCAGTCCCTCCTACAATGAGCAGTACTTC.

The chain carries TRBV7-9 and TRBJ1-4; D not certain. Trimming took 0 bases from V and 7 from J, leaving 9 bases between them. CDR1 is SEHNR, CDR2 FQNEAQ, per germline (reference sequence). This CDR3 comprises 14 residues. CDR3 sequence (DNA): TGTGCCAGCAGCTTAGCGGGCCGGGGTGAAAAACTGTTTTTT. Encoded protein: CASSLAGRGEKLFF.

In regard to this clonotype: A read error may be the cause here, since a much bigger clone is one base away. The chain employs TRBV18 and TRBJ2-1, with no clear D. V lost 5 bases and J 1 base, leaving 12 bases between the germline ends. The CDR3 covers 15 residues. CDR1 and CDR2 (germline): KGHSH, LQKENI. The CDR3 is CASSASNLSYNEQFF. In DNA form, the CDR3 reads TGTGCCAGCTCAGCCAGTAATTTGTCCTACAATGAGCAGTTCTTC.

As regards this clonotype: The junction and the germline gene differ at one end; a read error may be behind it. The chain couples TRBV7-2 to TRBJ2-2; a possible D gene is TRBD2 (6 bases). The CDR3 spans 15 residues. CDR1 and CDR2 (germline): SGHTA, FQGNSA. This CDR3 is CARGLAVANTGALFF. CDR3 nucleotide sequence: TGTGCCCGGGGGTTAGCGGTGGCAAACACCGGGGCGCTGTTTTTT.

This clonotype was detected once. One end of the junction varies from germline; a read error may be responsible. The chain is built from TRBV7-8 and TRBJ2-4, with 9 positions matching TRBD2. Germline V gene data show CDR1 as SGHVS and CDR2 as FQNEAQ. The length of the CDR3 is 16 residues. CDR3 in DNA: TGTGCCAGCAGCGACCCGGCGGGGGGGCCCGAAGACATGCAGTACTTC. Its translation: CASSDPAGGPEDMQYF.

Concerning this clonotype: The junction and the germline gene differ at one end; a read error may be behind it. This chain uses TRBV27 with TRBJ2-3, with 7 bases identical to TRBD2. This CDR3 has 16 amino acids. CDR1 is MNHEY and CDR2 is SMNVEV in the germline V gene (reference sequence). The CDR3 loop reads CASSDPGGLTGNMQYF. CDR3 DNA: TGTGCCAGCAGCGACCCGGGGGGATTAACCGGAAACATGCAGTATTTC.

The V gene is TRBV7-2, the J gene TRBJ1-2, with TRBD1 matching 8 bases. Unmatched junction bases numbered 11, after V lost 9 bases and J lost 2 bases. Germline CDR1 is SGHTA and CDR2 is FQGNSA. The CDR3 totals 15 residues. The CDR3 reads CASGGGGTGNYGYTF. CDR3 coding DNA: TGTGCCAGTGGGGGGGGGGGGACAGGAAACTATGGCTACACCTTC.

This clonotype is medium-sized. The chain has TRBV12-3 or TRBV12-4 and TRBJ2-1; tentative D call: TRBD1 (6 bases). Trimming removed 4 bases from V and 6 bases from J, with 16 bases in between. There are 15 residues in the CDR3. CDR3 nucleotides: TGTGCCAGCAGTTCAGGGGAATGGGGCTTCAATGAGCAGTTCTTC. Protein product: CASSSGEWGFNEQFF.

This clonotype came up many times. The V and J genes are TRBV7-8 and TRBJ2-1; D is undetermined. This CDR3 is 11 amino acids long. Per the germline V gene, CDR1 is SGHVS and CDR2 is FQNEAQ. Trimming took 5 bases from V and 6 from J, leaving 5 bases between them. Written as DNA, the CDR3 is TGTGCCAGCAGCGGATTCAATGAGCAGTTCTTC. Protein sequence: CASSGFNEQFF.

By share, this clonotype counts as medium-sized. DNA of the CDR3: TGTGCCAGCAGCTTAGGAGCGGGGGGTTTCACAGATACGCAGTATTTT. Its translation is CASSLGAGGFTDTQYF. The gene calls are TRBV11-2 and TRBJ2-3, with TRBD2 matching over 9 bases. This CDR3 comprises 16 residues. The V segment lost 1 base and the J segment 2 bases; nucleotides outside the gene matches: 4. The germline V gene encodes CDR1 SGHAT and CDR2 FQNNGV. Combining the CDR3 with reference TRBV11-2 and TRBJ2-3 gives the whole variable domain EAGVAQSPRYKIIEKRQSVAFWCNPISGHATLYWYQQILGQGPKLLIQFQNNGVVDDSQLPKDRFSAERLKGVDSTLKIQPAKLEDSAVYLCASSLGAGGFTDTQYFGPGTRLTVL.

In the case of this clonotype: An end of the junction does not agree with germline; a read error may underlie this. The chain combines TRBV7-8 with TRBJ2-2, with D tentatively TRBD1 (5 bases). This CDR3 contains 16 residues. Germline values: CDR1 SGHVS, CDR2 FQNEAQ. This CDR3 is CASSGLGAVSTGALYF. The DNA of the CDR3 is TGTGCCAGCAGCGGCCTAGGGGCGGTGAGCACAGGTGCGCTGTATTTT.

V is TRBV7-2 and J is TRBJ2-4, with D perhaps matching TRBD1 (5 bases). Germline V gene lookup returns CDR1 SGHTA and CDR2 FQGNSA. With 3 bases removed from V and 3 bases from J, the gap between germline ends came to 15 bases. The CDR3 is 16 residues long. The CDR3 is CASSLEIDSVKNIQYF. CDR3 sequence (DNA): TGTGCCAGCAGCTTGGAGATCGACAGTGTCAAAAACATTCAGTACTTC. The variable domain in full, completed from reference TRBV7-2 and TRBJ2-4, reads GAGVSQSPSNKVTEKGKDVELRCDPISGHTALYWYRQSLGQGLEFLIYFQGNSAPDKSGLPSDRFSAERTGGSVSTLTIQRTQQEDSAVYLCASSLEIDSVKNIQYFGAGTRLSVL.

The chain has TRBV12-3 or TRBV12-4 and TRBJ2-4; possible D gene TRBD2, 5 bases. The CDR3 loop spans 17 amino acids. V was cut by 3 bases and J by 0 bases, with 15 bases left in between. CDR3 DNA sequence: TGTGCCAGCAGTTTCCAGGTGGGCGGACTAGCCAAAAACATTCAGTACTTC. Protein: CASSFQVGGLAKNIQYF.

The chain employs TRBV7-2 and TRBJ2-2; 16 bases fit TRBD2. Matching the DNA end better, TRBJ2-3 makes the J call doubtful. Germline CDR1 SGHTA, CDR2 FQGNSA. The CDR3 contains 18 residues. CDR3 bases: TGTGCCAGCAGCTTCACAGGGACTAGCGGGGGGGAAACCGGGACGCAGTATTTT. It translates to CASSFTGTSGGETGTQYF.

The CDR3 nucleotides read TGTGCCAGCAGCGCTACTAGCGGGGGAGCCAAAAACACGCAGTATTTT. Translated, it gives CASSATSGGAKNTQYF. V is TRBV12-3 or TRBV12-4 and J is TRBJ2-3; TRBD2 agrees at 11 bases. Trimming removed 6 bases from V and 9 bases from J; junction bases left unmatched: 14. There are 16 residues in the CDR3.